A selection of T cell receptor beta chains follows, all from one sample in a study of cytomegalovirus exposure and HLA in healthy donors. TCRdb's table, derived via immunoSEQ multiplex PCR, lists solely in-frame clones and lacks some. The profile covers some 150,000 clones, with approximately 80% appearing a single time and about 13% taken by the ten largest. The sample taken for sequencing was PBMCs. The receptors were gathered from a man aged 30 to 39 in good health and CMV-seropositive. Both conserved end residues are part of each CDR3. The D gene is left open where the match is weak. Where a row states a size, it is once, few, many or the class of an expanded clone; other rows omit it.

clone size,D gene,J gene,V gene,CDR3 DNA,CDR3 protein
once,TRBD1,TRBJ2-3,TRBV28,TGTGCCAGTACAACTGGCGGGACAGGGTATACAGATACGCAGTATTTT,CASTTGGTGYTDTQYF
.,TRBD2,TRBJ2-3,TRBV9,TGTGCCAGCAGCCCCCACGGAGGGACTACCCCTGGTCCAGATACGCAGTATTTT,CASSPHGGTTPGPDTQYF
.,TRBD1,TRBJ2-5,TRBV6-1,TGTGCCAGCAGTGCCCAGGGGGCGGGCGAGACCCAGTACTTC,CASSAQGAGETQYF
.,.,TRBJ2-3,TRBV9,TGTGCCAGCAGCGGACTACTCAGCACAGATACGCAGTATTTT,CASSGLLSTDTQYF
few,.,TRBJ2-7,TRBV4-3,TGCGCCAGCAGCCAAGGAGGTACAGGGGAGGCCTACGAGCAGTACTTC,CASSQGGTGEAYEQYF
.,TRBD1,TRBJ1-1,TRBV19,TGTGCCAGTAGTAGGGCAGGGGGGACTGAAGCTTTCTTT,CASSRAGGTEAFF
.,.,TRBJ2-6,TRBV7-9,TGTGCCAGCAGCGAGAATTCTGGGGCCAACGTCCTGACTTTC,CASSENSGANVLTF
few,.,TRBJ2-7,TRBV5-6,TGTGCCAGCAGCCCCTTGAGCTCCTACGAGCAGTACTTC,CASSPLSSYEQYF
few,.,TRBJ2-3,TRBV18,TGTGCCAGCTCACCACTGCTAGCGCGGAGTAGCACAGATACGCAGTATTTT,CASSPLLARSSTDTQYF
.,.,TRBJ2-7,TRBV6-1,TGTGCCAGCAGGGGGGCCGCCGCCTACGAGCAGTACTTC,CASRGAAAYEQYF
.,TRBD2,TRBJ2-3,TRBV19,TGTGCCAGTAGTATCTCCCTAGCGGGAGTGGCAGATACGCAGTATTTT,CASSISLAGVADTQYF
.,TRBD1,TRBJ2-7,TRBV7-8,TGTGCCAGCAGCTTTGACAGGGTTAGCCACGAGCAGTACTTC,CASSFDRVSHEQYF
.,TRBD2,TRBJ2-7,TRBV28,TGTGCCAGCAGTCGACCCGGGACTAGCGGGAGGAGCTACGAGCAGTACTTC,CASSRPGTSGRSYEQYF
few,TRBD1,TRBJ1-1,TRBV25-1,TGTGCCAGCAGTGAGAGTTCGGGACAGGGCGATGGGTCTGAAGCTTTCTTT,CASSESSGQGDGSEAFF
.,TRBD1,TRBJ2-7,TRBV29-1,TGCAGCGCGACCCGGGACAGGGGGGCCTACGAGCAGTACTTC,CSATRDRGAYEQYF
.,.,TRBJ2-3,TRBV19,TGTGCCAGTAGTATGGAGTGGGGCACAGATACGCAGTATTTT,CASSMEWGTDTQYF
.,TRBD2,TRBJ2-7,TRBV7-2,TGTGCCAGCAGCCACGCTTTAGCGGGCGGGCCCTACGAGCAGTACTTC,CASSHALAGGPYEQYF